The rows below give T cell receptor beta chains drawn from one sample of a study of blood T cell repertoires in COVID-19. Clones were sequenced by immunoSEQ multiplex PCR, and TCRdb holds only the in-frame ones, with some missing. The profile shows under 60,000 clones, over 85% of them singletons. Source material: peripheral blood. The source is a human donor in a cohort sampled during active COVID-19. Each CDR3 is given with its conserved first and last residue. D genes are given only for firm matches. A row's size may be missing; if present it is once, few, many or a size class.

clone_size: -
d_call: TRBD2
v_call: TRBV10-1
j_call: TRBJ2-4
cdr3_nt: TGCGCCAGCAGTAGCGGGAGGGCCAAAAACATTCAGTACTTC
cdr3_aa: CASSSGRAKNIQYF

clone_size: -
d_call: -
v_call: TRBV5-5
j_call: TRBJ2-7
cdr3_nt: TGTGCCAGCAGCCAGACAGTACACTCCTACGAGCAGTACTTC
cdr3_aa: CASSQTVHSYEQYF

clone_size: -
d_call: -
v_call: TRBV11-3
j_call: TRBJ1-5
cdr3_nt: TGTGCCAGCAGCTTAGATCTCGCAGGGCACCATTTT
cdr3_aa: CASSLDLAGHHF

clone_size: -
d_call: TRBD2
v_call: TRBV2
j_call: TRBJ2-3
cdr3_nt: TGTGCCAGCGGCGGGGGGGGCGATACGCAGTATTTT
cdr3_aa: CASGGGGDTQYF

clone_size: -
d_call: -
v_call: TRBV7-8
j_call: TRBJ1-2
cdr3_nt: TGTGCCAGCAGCTTCAAGGGTTACGGACTCCCCTTCAGTGGCTACACCTTC
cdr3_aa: CASSFKGYGLPFSGYTF

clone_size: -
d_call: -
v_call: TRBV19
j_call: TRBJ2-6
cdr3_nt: TGTGCCAGTAGTACCCGGGGAGCTGGGGCCAACGTCCTGACTTTC
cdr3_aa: CASSTRGAGANVLTF

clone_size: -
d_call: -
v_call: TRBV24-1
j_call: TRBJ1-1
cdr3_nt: TGTGCCACCAGTGATTATCATCGCGATGCCGGAGCTTTCTTT
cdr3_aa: CATSDYHRDAGAFF

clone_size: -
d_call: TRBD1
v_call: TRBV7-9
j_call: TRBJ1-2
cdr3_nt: TGTGCCAGCAGCTTGGACAGGGTCTACACCTTC
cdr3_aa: CASSLDRVYTF

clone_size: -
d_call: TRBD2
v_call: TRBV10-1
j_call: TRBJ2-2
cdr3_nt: TGCGCCAGCAGCCCAGGCCTACTAGCGGCGGACACCGGGGAGCTGTTTTTT
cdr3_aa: CASSPGLLAADTGELFF

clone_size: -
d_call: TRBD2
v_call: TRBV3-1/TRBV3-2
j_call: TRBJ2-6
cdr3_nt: TGTGCCAGCAGCCAAGGGGAGGGAGCTGGGGCCAACGTCCTGACTTTC
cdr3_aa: CASSQGEGAGANVLTF

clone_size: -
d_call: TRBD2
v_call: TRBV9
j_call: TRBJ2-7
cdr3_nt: TGTGCCAGCAGCGTATCGGCTAGCGGCTCCTACGAGCAGTACTTC
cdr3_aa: CASSVSASGSYEQYF

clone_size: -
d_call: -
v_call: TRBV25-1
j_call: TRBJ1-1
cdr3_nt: TGTGCCAGCAGAAACAGGGTAACTGAAGCTTTCTTT
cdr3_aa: CASRNRVTEAFF

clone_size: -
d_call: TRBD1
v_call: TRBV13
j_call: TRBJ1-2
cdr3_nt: TGTGCCAGCAGCTTAACGGGGACAGATTATGGCTACACCTTC
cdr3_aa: CASSLTGTDYGYTF

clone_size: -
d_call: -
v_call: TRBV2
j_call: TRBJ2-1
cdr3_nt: TGTGCCAGCAGTATGAACACGGGGGCCTACAATGAGCAGTTCTTC
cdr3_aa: CASSMNTGAYNEQFF

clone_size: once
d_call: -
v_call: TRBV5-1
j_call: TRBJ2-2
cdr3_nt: TGCGCCAGCAGCTACATGGGGCAGGCCACCGGGGAGCTGTTTTTT
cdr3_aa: CASSYMGQATGELFF

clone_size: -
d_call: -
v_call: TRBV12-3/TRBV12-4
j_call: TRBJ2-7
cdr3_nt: TGTGCCAGCAGACAGGCAACCTACGAGCAGTACTTC
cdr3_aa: CASRQATYEQYF

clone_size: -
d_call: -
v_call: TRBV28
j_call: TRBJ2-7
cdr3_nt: TGTGCCAGCAGTCCACCAAGGGGGAAGAGCTCCTACGAGCAGTACTTC
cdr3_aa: CASSPPRGKSSYEQYF

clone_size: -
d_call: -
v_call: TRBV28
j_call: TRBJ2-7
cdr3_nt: TGTGCCAGCAGTTTAAACAGTGGGAGTGCGCACGAGCAGTACTTC
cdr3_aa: CASSLNSGSAHEQYF

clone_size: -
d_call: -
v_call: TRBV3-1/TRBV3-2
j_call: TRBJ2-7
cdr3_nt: TGTGCCAGCAGCCAAACCGCGGGTGCTTCCTCCTACGAGCAGTACTTC
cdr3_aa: CASSQTAGASSYEQYF

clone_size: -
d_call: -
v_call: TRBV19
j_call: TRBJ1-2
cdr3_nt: TGTGCCAGTAGTATCGGGGACACCACCTATGGCTACACCTTC
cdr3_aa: CASSIGDTTYGYTF

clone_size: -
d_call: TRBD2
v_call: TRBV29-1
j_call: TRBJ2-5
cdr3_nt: TGCAGCGTTGCGGCGGGAGCGGAGACCCAGTACTTC
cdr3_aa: CSVAAGAETQYF

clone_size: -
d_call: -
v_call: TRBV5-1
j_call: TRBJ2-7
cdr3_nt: TGCGCCAGCAGCTTGGCCCCAGGGTCCTACGAGCAGTACTTC
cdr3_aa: CASSLAPGSYEQYF

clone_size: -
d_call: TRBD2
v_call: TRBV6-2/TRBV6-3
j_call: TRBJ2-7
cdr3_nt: TGTGCCAGCAGTTATCCCCTGACTAGCGGGGGTCCCTACGAGCAGTACTTC
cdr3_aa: CASSYPLTSGGPYEQYF

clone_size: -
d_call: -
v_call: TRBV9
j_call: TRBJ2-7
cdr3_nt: TGTGCCAGCAGCCCCGGCCGAGGGACAAAAAGTTCCTACGAGCAGTACTTC
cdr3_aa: CASSPGRGTKSSYEQYF

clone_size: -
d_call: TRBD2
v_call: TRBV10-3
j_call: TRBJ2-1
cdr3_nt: TGTGCCATCAGTGAGAAGGCACTAGCCCCCGGGGGGAATGAGCAGTTCTTC
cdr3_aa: CAISEKALAPGGNEQFF

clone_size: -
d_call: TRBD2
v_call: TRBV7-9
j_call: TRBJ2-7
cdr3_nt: TGTGCCAGCAGCTATAGCGGGAGCCTATACGAGCAGTACTTC
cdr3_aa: CASSYSGSLYEQYF

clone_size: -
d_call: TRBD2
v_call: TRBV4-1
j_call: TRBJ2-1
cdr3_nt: TGCGCCAGCAGGTTTAGCGGGACCCCGGGCAATGAGCAGTTCTTC
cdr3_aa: CASRFSGTPGNEQFF

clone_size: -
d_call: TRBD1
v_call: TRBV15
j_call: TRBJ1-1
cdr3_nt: TGTGCCACCAGCAGAGAGGGACAGGCGGCTTTCTTT
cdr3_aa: CATSREGQAAFF

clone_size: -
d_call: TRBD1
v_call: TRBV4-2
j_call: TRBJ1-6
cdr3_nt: TGTGCCAGCAGCCAAAGCCGGGACAGGTATAATTCACCCCTCCACTTT
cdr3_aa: CASSQSRDRYNSPLHF

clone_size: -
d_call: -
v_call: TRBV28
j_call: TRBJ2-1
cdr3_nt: TGTGCCAGCAGTTCAGGAAATGGCGGGAACTACAATGAGCAGTTCTTC
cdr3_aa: CASSSGNGGNYNEQFF

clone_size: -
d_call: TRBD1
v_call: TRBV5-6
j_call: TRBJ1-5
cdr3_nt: TGTGCCAGCAGCACGCTAGGACAGGGAAGCAATCAGCCCCAGCATTTT
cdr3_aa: CASSTLGQGSNQPQHF

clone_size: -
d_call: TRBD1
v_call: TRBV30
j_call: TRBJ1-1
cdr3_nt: TGTGCCTGGGCTCCTGGGACAGGGGGCGTGAACACTGAAGCTTTCTTT
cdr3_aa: CAWAPGTGGVNTEAFF

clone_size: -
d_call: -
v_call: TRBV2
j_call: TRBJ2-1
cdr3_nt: TGTGCCAGCAGGGAGGGGGAGACTAGCTTGTCTTCGTTCTTC
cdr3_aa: CASREGETSLSSFF

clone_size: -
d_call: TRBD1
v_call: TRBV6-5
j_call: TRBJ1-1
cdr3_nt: TGTGCCAGCAGAAAACGACAGGGACTGAACACTGAAGCTTTCTTT
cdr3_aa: CASRKRQGLNTEAFF

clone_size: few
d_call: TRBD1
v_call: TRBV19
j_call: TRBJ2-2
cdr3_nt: TGTGCCAGTCTCGGACAGGGGCGGATCGGGGAGCTGTTTTTT
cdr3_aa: CASLGQGRIGELFF

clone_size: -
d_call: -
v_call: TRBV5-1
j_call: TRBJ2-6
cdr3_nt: TGCGCCAGCAGCCGCCGCTCAGGGGCTGGGGCCAACGTCCTGACTTTC
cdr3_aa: CASSRRSGAGANVLTF

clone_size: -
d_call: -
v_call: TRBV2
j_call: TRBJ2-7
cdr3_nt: TGTGCCAGCAGTGAAACAGCCCTGATGTGGTACTTC
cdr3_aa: CASSETALMWYF

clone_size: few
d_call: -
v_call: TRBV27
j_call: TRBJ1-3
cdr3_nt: TGTGCCAGCAGAGGGGTGAAGGCAGGGGGAAACACCATATATTTT
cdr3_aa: CASRGVKAGGNTIYF

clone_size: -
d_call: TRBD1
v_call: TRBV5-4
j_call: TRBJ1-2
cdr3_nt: TGTGCCAGCAGCTCAAGGACAGGGAAAGATGGCTACACCTTC
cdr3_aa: CASSSRTGKDGYTF

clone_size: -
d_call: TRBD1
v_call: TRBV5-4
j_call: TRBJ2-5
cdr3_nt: TGTGCCAGCAGGAGGGGGCCGCAAGAGACCCAGTACTTC
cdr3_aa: CASRRGPQETQYF

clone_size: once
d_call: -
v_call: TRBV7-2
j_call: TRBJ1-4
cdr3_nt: TGTGCCAGCAGCTTAGCGCGGGATGGCGAAAAACTGTTTTTT
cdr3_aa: CASSLARDGEKLFF